This T cell receptor beta chain stems from a study of human T cells and chemical hapten exposure. In the study overall: During the roughly 24-week study period, patients had diphenylcyclopropenone applied to the scalp every week.

TCRdb recomputed calls from the RACE reads with MiXCR, one row per CDR3 protein. The table lists over 100,000 distinct CDR3 sequences, approximately 10% of them singletons, with under 2.5% in the top ten. This clonotype has only a few counts. Stated time point: patch test 3, about 24 weeks after DPC sensitization. Sample treatment: therapeutic diphenylcyclopropenone sensitization with weekly scalp DPC. The receptor comes from a woman in her 50s with alopecia areata. Some clones in this sample may be carry-over from other donors' samples. Source: whole blood, taken in connection with sensitization to the hapten diphenylcyclopropenone (DPC).

This CDR3 reads CASSTSSGYNEQFF. The CDR3 nucleotides are TGTGCCAGCAGCACCTCTAGCGGGTACAATGAGCAGTTCTTC. The V gene is TRBV9, the J gene TRBJ2-1; the match to TRBD2 covers 8 bases. Unmatched junction bases numbered 4, after V lost 4 bases and J lost 4 bases. CDR1 is SGDLS, CDR2 YYNGEE, per germline. This CDR3 comprises 14 residues.